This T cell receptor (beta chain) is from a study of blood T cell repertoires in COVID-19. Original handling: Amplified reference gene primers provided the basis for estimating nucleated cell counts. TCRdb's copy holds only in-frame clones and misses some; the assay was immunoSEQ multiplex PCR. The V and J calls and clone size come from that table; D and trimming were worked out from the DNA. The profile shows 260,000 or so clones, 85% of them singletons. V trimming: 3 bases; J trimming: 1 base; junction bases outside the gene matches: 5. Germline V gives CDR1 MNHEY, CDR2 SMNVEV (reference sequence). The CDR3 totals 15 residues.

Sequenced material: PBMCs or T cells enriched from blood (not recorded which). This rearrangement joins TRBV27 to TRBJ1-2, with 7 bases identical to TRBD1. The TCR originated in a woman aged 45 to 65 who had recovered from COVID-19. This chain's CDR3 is CASSLRQGNNYGYTF. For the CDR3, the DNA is TGTGCCAGCAGTTTGCGACAGGGCAATAACTATGGCTACACCTTC.